This T cell receptor beta chain originates from a study of blood T cell repertoires in COVID-19. At the level of the study: Acute and convalescent COVID-19 samples came from the United States, Italy and Spain. Sources were T cells, B-cell-depleted T cells, or PBMCs; the material itself was cDNA or gDNA.

Per germline, CDR1 SGHRS and CDR2 YFSETQ. Trimming removed 0 bases from V and 4 bases from J; junction bases left unmatched: 13. CDR3 length equals 18 residues. Under the authors' procedure: The authors estimated nucleated cell counts from reference gene primer amplification. Assay: immunoSEQ multiplex PCR; the TCRdb copy retains only in-frame clones and omits some. V, J and clone size are those of that table, while D and trimming were read from the DNA. The sample shows fewer than 25,000 clones, roughly 86% of them seen only once. The chain has TRBV5-1 and TRBJ2-1; 7 nucleotides line up with TRBD2. The sequenced sample was peripheral blood. The sequence was obtained from a man aged 45 to 65 with active COVID-19. The CDR3 sequence: CASSLGRTGGRFYNEQFF. The CDR3 DNA reads TGCGCCAGCAGCTTGGGCAGGACGGGGGGTCGTTTTTACAATGAGCAGTTCTTC.